This TCR beta chain stems from a study of blood T cell repertoires in COVID-19. Study information: T cells, B-cell-depleted T cells, or PBMCs provided the cDNA or gDNA that served as material.

The CDR3 runs to 15 residues. Germline CDR1 is SGHTA and CDR2 is FQGNSA. After removal of 4 bases from V and 2 bases from J, the junction contained 6 bases not matched to a gene. Under the authors' procedure: Counts of nucleated cells, estimated from reference gene primer amplification, were obtained. The assay was immunoSEQ multiplex PCR, and TCRdb's table has in-frame clones only and misses some. V and J calls and clone size are given by that table; D and trimming were obtained from the DNA. The top ten clones hold around 4.2% of a sample with fewer than 110,000 clones, about four fifths of them seen once.

The TCR comes from a human donor in a cohort sampled during active COVID-19. Material for sequencing was peripheral blood. The V call is TRBV7-2, the J call TRBJ1-2; 8 bases are a match to TRBD1. As DNA, the CDR3 is TGTGCCAGCAGCTCACAGGGGGACCGCAACTATGGCTACACCTTC. Amino acid sequence: CASSSQGDRNYGYTF.